The sample holds many counts of the clone carrying this T cell receptor (beta chain). As yet, its antigen is unknown. PBMCs were sourced from over 8.5 ml fresh peripheral blood. The data were taken from a study of T cells in Graves' hyperthyroidism and ophthalmopathy. About the study: Sampling of peripheral blood happened at initial diagnosis, prior to any treatment. General study results and limits: Classification by a 13 V-J model distinguished ophthalmopathy from stable hyperthyroidism.

From germline, CDR1 is MNHEY and CDR2 SVGEGT. This CDR3 has 14 amino acids. With V trimmed by 2 bases and J by 4 bases, 4 bases remained unmatched. Amplification yielded TCR beta CDR3 regions, with RNA transcripts as the source. When the TCR CDR3 underwent first-round RT-PCR, the HTBI primer set was used. TCRdb analysed the multiplex PCR reads with MiXCR anew, one entry per CDR3 protein. The table has 500,000 to 600,000 distinct CDR3 sequences, 15% to 20% seen once; the top ten hold 15% to 20%. This TCR derives from a woman aged 18-35 years with Graves' hyperthyroidism. The chain couples TRBV6-2 or TRBV6-3 to TRBJ1-2; TRBD1 matches 7 bases. The sample taken for sequencing was blood. The CDR3 coding sequence is TGTGCCAGCAGTTACCCGACAGGGATCTATGGCTACACCTTC. This codes for CASSYPTGIYGYTF.